This is a list of T cell receptor beta chains from one sample in a study of identical twins. One entry per CDR3 protein results from TCRdb running MiXCR on the 5' RACE reads. The table has around 370,000 distinct CDR3 sequences, 8.5% to 10% seen once; the top ten hold roughly 8.7%. The sample was naive T cells sorted from blood. The receptors originated from a woman aged 45-60 years in good health. CDR3s include the opening cysteine and the closing phenylalanine or tryptophan. The order of the fields is D gene, J gene, CDR3 length, clone size, V gene, CDR3 DNA, CDR3 protein. D genes are given only for firm matches. Where a row states a size, it is once, few, many or the class of an expanded clone; other rows omit it.

d_gene: -
j_gene: TRBJ2-2
len: 12
abundance: few
v_gene: TRBV19
CDR3nt: TGTGCCAGTAGCGTAGGTGTCGGGGAGCTGTTTTTT
CDR3aa: CASSVGVGELFF

d_gene: -
j_gene: TRBJ2-3
len: 10
abundance: -
v_gene: TRBV18
CDR3nt: TGTGCCACCCGAGACGATACGCAGTATTTT
CDR3aa: CATRDDTQYF

d_gene: TRBD2
j_gene: TRBJ2-1
len: 14
abundance: -
v_gene: TRBV29-1
CDR3nt: TGCAGCGTTGACACTAGCGGGACGTACAATGAGCAGTTCTTC
CDR3aa: CSVDTSGTYNEQFF

d_gene: -
j_gene: TRBJ2-2
len: 14
abundance: -
v_gene: TRBV12-3/TRBV12-4
CDR3nt: TGTGCCAGCAACACGGAGACTTACACCGGGGAGCTGTTTTTT
CDR3aa: CASNTETYTGELFF

d_gene: -
j_gene: TRBJ2-3
len: 13
abundance: -
v_gene: TRBV30
CDR3nt: TGTGCCTGGAGTGTGTCGTGGGCAAATACGCAGTATTTT
CDR3aa: CAWSVSWANTQYF

d_gene: -
j_gene: TRBJ1-3
len: 13
abundance: once
v_gene: TRBV10-2
CDR3nt: TGCGCCAGCAGTCGGGGGGCTGGAAACACCATATATTTT
CDR3aa: CASSRGAGNTIYF

d_gene: -
j_gene: TRBJ2-2
len: 16
abundance: few
v_gene: TRBV27
CDR3nt: TGTGCCAGCAGTTCTTGGCCAGGCGATGACACCGGGGAGCTGTTTTTT
CDR3aa: CASSSWPGDDTGELFF

d_gene: TRBD1
j_gene: TRBJ2-4
len: 14
abundance: many
v_gene: TRBV28
CDR3nt: TGTGCCAGCAGGAGACAGGGGGCCAAAAACATTCAGTACTTC
CDR3aa: CASRRQGAKNIQYF

d_gene: TRBD1
j_gene: TRBJ2-7
len: 14
abundance: -
v_gene: TRBV18
CDR3nt: TGTGCCAGCGAATCCGGGACAGGGGCAGGGGAGCAGTACTTC
CDR3aa: CASESGTGAGEQYF

d_gene: TRBD2
j_gene: TRBJ2-1
len: 17
abundance: few
v_gene: TRBV7-9
CDR3nt: TGTGCCAGCAGTCCCCCCTTACGGCGGGAGCTGTACAATGAGCAGTTCTTC
CDR3aa: CASSPPLRRELYNEQFF

d_gene: TRBD2
j_gene: TRBJ2-1
len: 14
abundance: few
v_gene: TRBV20-1
CDR3nt: TGCAGTGCTAGGGAGGAGCGGGAGTGGAATGAGCAGTTCTTC
CDR3aa: CSAREEREWNEQFF

d_gene: -
j_gene: TRBJ2-5
len: 12
abundance: -
v_gene: TRBV12-5
CDR3nt: TGTGCTAGTGGTTTAGAGCGGGAGACCCAGTACTTC
CDR3aa: CASGLERETQYF

d_gene: -
j_gene: TRBJ2-5
len: 13
abundance: -
v_gene: TRBV27
CDR3nt: TGTGCCAGCAGTTATGACCCACTACAGACCCAGTACTTC
CDR3aa: CASSYDPLQTQYF

d_gene: TRBD2
j_gene: TRBJ2-2
len: 17
abundance: many
v_gene: TRBV12-3/TRBV12-4
CDR3nt: TGTGCCAGCAGTCTCTATAGCGGGAGAAAAGGCCCCGGGGAGCTGTTTTTT
CDR3aa: CASSLYSGRKGPGELFF

d_gene: -
j_gene: TRBJ2-7
len: 14
abundance: many
v_gene: TRBV11-3
CDR3nt: TGTGCCAGCAGCTTAGGTGTGGGAGTACGCGAGCAGTACTTC
CDR3aa: CASSLGVGVREQYF

d_gene: -
j_gene: TRBJ2-6
len: 17
abundance: -
v_gene: TRBV5-1
CDR3nt: TGCGCCAGCAGCTTTAGAGCACAATCCTCTGGGGCCAACGTCCTGACTTTC
CDR3aa: CASSFRAQSSGANVLTF

d_gene: TRBD1
j_gene: TRBJ2-2
len: 13
abundance: many
v_gene: TRBV4-2
CDR3nt: TGTGCCAGCAGCCCAGGGGGCAGGGGGGAGCTGTTTTTT
CDR3aa: CASSPGGRGELFF

d_gene: TRBD2
j_gene: TRBJ2-1
len: 15
abundance: -
v_gene: TRBV12-3/TRBV12-4
CDR3nt: TGTGCCAGCATTTCTAGCGGGAGGATTTACAATGAGCAGTTCTTC
CDR3aa: CASISSGRIYNEQFF

d_gene: -
j_gene: TRBJ1-1
len: 16
abundance: -
v_gene: TRBV5-5
CDR3nt: TGTGCCAGCAGCTTGCTTAAAGGGGGAGACTACGGTGAAGCTTTCTTT
CDR3aa: CASSLLKGGDYGEAFF

d_gene: -
j_gene: TRBJ2-2
len: 16
abundance: many
v_gene: TRBV10-1
CDR3nt: TGCGCCAGCAGTGACCAGAGGGAGTGGAACACCGGGGAGCTGTTTTTT
CDR3aa: CASSDQREWNTGELFF

d_gene: TRBD2
j_gene: TRBJ2-3
len: 16
abundance: -
v_gene: TRBV4-2
CDR3nt: TGTGCCAGCAGCCAAGAAGGTAGCGGGAGAAGGGATACGCAGTATTTT
CDR3aa: CASSQEGSGRRDTQYF

d_gene: TRBD2
j_gene: TRBJ2-1
len: 19
abundance: few
v_gene: TRBV15
CDR3nt: TGTGCCACCAGCAGAGGACTAGCGGGTGGAACCTTCTCCTACAATGAGCAGTTCTTC
CDR3aa: CATSRGLAGGTFSYNEQFF

d_gene: -
j_gene: TRBJ2-4
len: 14
abundance: -
v_gene: TRBV7-8
CDR3nt: TGTGCCAGCAGCTCCAATAGGGCCAAAAACATTCAGTACTTC
CDR3aa: CASSSNRAKNIQYF

d_gene: -
j_gene: TRBJ2-2
len: 17
abundance: many
v_gene: TRBV24-1
CDR3nt: TGTGCCACCAGTGACTTGACAGGTTGGGCGAACACCGGGGAGCTGTTTTTT
CDR3aa: CATSDLTGWANTGELFF

d_gene: -
j_gene: TRBJ2-7
len: 16
abundance: many
v_gene: TRBV10-3
CDR3nt: TGTGCCATCAGTGAGTCTAGCGCAAAGACACATTACGAGCAGTACTTC
CDR3aa: CAISESSAKTHYEQYF

d_gene: TRBD2
j_gene: TRBJ2-1
len: 17
abundance: few
v_gene: TRBV5-1
CDR3nt: TGCGCCAGCAGCTTCAGCCGGGGCGGCGGGAGTCTGGTTGAGCAGTTCTTC
CDR3aa: CASSFSRGGGSLVEQFF

d_gene: TRBD2
j_gene: TRBJ2-4
len: 17
abundance: -
v_gene: TRBV12-3/TRBV12-4
CDR3nt: TGTGCCAGCAGTCCCCTGGGACTAGCGGTAGCCAAAAACATTCAGTACTTC
CDR3aa: CASSPLGLAVAKNIQYF

d_gene: -
j_gene: TRBJ2-2
len: 16
abundance: many
v_gene: TRBV5-5
CDR3nt: TGTGCCAGCAGCTTGGGAATAGCGACGAACACCGGGGAGCTGTTTTTT
CDR3aa: CASSLGIATNTGELFF

d_gene: TRBD2
j_gene: TRBJ2-5
len: 18
abundance: few
v_gene: TRBV3-1
CDR3nt: TGTGCCAGCAGCCAAGGCCGACTAGCGGGAGGGGCAAGGGAGACCCAGTACTTC
CDR3aa: CASSQGRLAGGARETQYF

d_gene: -
j_gene: TRBJ2-1
len: 14
abundance: -
v_gene: TRBV20-1
CDR3nt: TGCAGTGCTAGAGATGGGGGTAGTTTGGGGCTACGGTTCTTC
CDR3aa: CSARDGGSLGLRFF

d_gene: TRBD1
j_gene: TRBJ1-1
len: 15
abundance: many
v_gene: TRBV5-1
CDR3nt: TGCGCCAGCAGCCCTAGATACAGGGGCAACACTGAAGCTTTCTTT
CDR3aa: CASSPRYRGNTEAFF

d_gene: -
j_gene: TRBJ1-2
len: 15
abundance: -
v_gene: TRBV20-1
CDR3nt: TGCAGTGCCAGCCTGGACCCGACGGGTAGAGGTGGCTACACCTTC
CDR3aa: CSASLDPTGRGGYTF